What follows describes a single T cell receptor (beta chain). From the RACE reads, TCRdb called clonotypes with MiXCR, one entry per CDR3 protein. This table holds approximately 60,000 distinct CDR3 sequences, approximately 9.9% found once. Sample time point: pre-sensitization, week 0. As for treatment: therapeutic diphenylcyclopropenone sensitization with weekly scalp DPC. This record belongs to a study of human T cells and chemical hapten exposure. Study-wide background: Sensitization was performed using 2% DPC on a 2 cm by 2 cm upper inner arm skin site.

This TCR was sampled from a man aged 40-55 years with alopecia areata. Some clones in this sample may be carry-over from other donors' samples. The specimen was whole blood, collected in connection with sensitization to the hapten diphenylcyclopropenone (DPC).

The CDR3 nucleotides read TGTGCCAGCAGCCAAGTTTTCGGGGAGCTGTTTTTT. Translated, it gives CASSQVFGELFF. The V call is TRBV3-1, the J call TRBJ2-2; D unclear. Germline CDR1 and CDR2: LGHDT and YNNKEL (reference sequence). Deletions cut 1 base from V and 7 bases from J, with 4 bases between. The CDR3 length is 12 residues. The variable domain in full, completed from reference TRBV3-1 and TRBJ2-2, reads DTAVSQTPKYLVTQMGNDKSIKCEQNLGHDTMYWYKQDSKKFLKIMFSYNNKELIINETVPNRFSPKSPDKAHLNLHINSLELGDSAVYFCASSQVFGELFFGEGSRLTVL.